A selection of T cell receptor beta chains follows, all from one sample in a study of blood T cell repertoires in COVID-19. The method was immunoSEQ multiplex PCR; TCRdb's version includes in-frame clones alone and lacks a portion of them. The sample holds some 90,000 clones, around 72% seen once. The sample was peripheral blood. Receptors originate from a woman aged 60 to 75 in a cohort sampled during active or convalescent COVID-19. Both conserved end residues are part of each CDR3. The D gene is left open where the match is weak. Not every row has a clone size; where given, it reads once, few, many or a size class.

v_gene: TRBV4-2
j_gene: TRBJ1-2
d_gene: TRBD1
abundance: NA
CDR3nt: TGTGCCAGCAGCCAAGGCGACAGGGCCTCGGGTAACTATGGCTACACCTTC
CDR3aa: CASSQGDRASGNYGYTF

v_gene: TRBV6-4
j_gene: TRBJ2-3
d_gene: TRBD2
abundance: NA
CDR3nt: TGTGCCAGCAGTGACGACGGGGGGGCCCCAGATACGCAGTATTTT
CDR3aa: CASSDDGGAPDTQYF

v_gene: TRBV5-1
j_gene: TRBJ2-5
d_gene: TRBD1
abundance: few
CDR3nt: TGCGCCAGCAGCCCCGGACAGGGTTCTGGAGAGACCCAGTACTTC
CDR3aa: CASSPGQGSGETQYF

v_gene: TRBV5-3
j_gene: TRBJ1-5
d_gene: NA
abundance: NA
CDR3nt: TGTGCCAGAAGCTTAGGGAGGGGAGGGGATGGCAATCAGCCCCAGCATTTT
CDR3aa: CARSLGRGGDGNQPQHF

v_gene: TRBV10-1
j_gene: TRBJ2-7
d_gene: NA
abundance: few
CDR3nt: TGCGCCAGCAGTGCGGGCGGCGGACAGTGGCAGTACTTC
CDR3aa: CASSAGGGQWQYF

v_gene: TRBV7-2
j_gene: TRBJ1-2
d_gene: NA
abundance: NA
CDR3nt: TGTGCCAGCAGCTTAGATGGAGGGGAGGGGTATGGCTACACCTTC
CDR3aa: CASSLDGGEGYGYTF

v_gene: TRBV5-4
j_gene: TRBJ2-5
d_gene: NA
abundance: NA
CDR3nt: TGTGCCAGCAGTTCTGAATCAGGGGCCCAGTACTTC
CDR3aa: CASSSESGAQYF

v_gene: TRBV19
j_gene: TRBJ2-5
d_gene: TRBD2
abundance: NA
CDR3nt: TGTGCCAGTAGTCCCACCGGACTAGGTAGAGAGACCCAGTACTTC
CDR3aa: CASSPTGLGRETQYF

v_gene: TRBV2
j_gene: TRBJ1-3
d_gene: NA
abundance: few
CDR3nt: TGTGCCAGCAGTGAAGCGGGGGCGAGGTCTGGAAACACCATATATTTT
CDR3aa: CASSEAGARSGNTIYF

v_gene: TRBV7-9
j_gene: TRBJ1-6
d_gene: TRBD1
abundance: NA
CDR3nt: TGTGCCAGCAGCCTTTGGACAGGGGTTGATAATTCACCCCTCCACTTT
CDR3aa: CASSLWTGVDNSPLHF

v_gene: TRBV20-1
j_gene: TRBJ2-7
d_gene: NA
abundance: NA
CDR3nt: TGCAGTGCTACTGAGACAAACTACGAGCAGTACTTC
CDR3aa: CSATETNYEQYF

v_gene: TRBV6-2/TRBV6-3
j_gene: TRBJ1-2
d_gene: NA
abundance: NA
CDR3nt: TGTGCCAGCAGTTATCGACAGGTCTCGGGCGGCTACACCTTC
CDR3aa: CASSYRQVSGGYTF

v_gene: TRBV18
j_gene: TRBJ1-6
d_gene: TRBD1
abundance: NA
CDR3nt: TGTGCCAGCTCATTAGACGGGACAGGGGGTAATTCACCCCTCCACTTT
CDR3aa: CASSLDGTGGNSPLHF

v_gene: TRBV5-1
j_gene: TRBJ2-4
d_gene: TRBD1
abundance: NA
CDR3nt: TGCGCCAGCAGCTTTAACAGGGGAACCAAAAACATTCAGTACTTC
CDR3aa: CASSFNRGTKNIQYF

v_gene: TRBV28
j_gene: TRBJ1-5
d_gene: NA
abundance: NA
CDR3nt: TGTGCCAGCAGGGGGGGGGAGAGCAATCAGCCCCAGCATTTT
CDR3aa: CASRGGESNQPQHF

v_gene: TRBV18
j_gene: TRBJ1-1
d_gene: NA
abundance: NA
CDR3nt: TGTGCCAGCTCACAACATCCAGGGAACACTGAAGCTTTCTTT
CDR3aa: CASSQHPGNTEAFF

v_gene: TRBV7-2
j_gene: TRBJ1-4
d_gene: NA
abundance: few
CDR3nt: TGTGCCAGCAGCCTTAATGGAGGTACTAATGAAAAACTGTTTTTT
CDR3aa: CASSLNGGTNEKLFF

v_gene: TRBV5-4
j_gene: TRBJ2-7
d_gene: NA
abundance: NA
CDR3nt: TGTGCCAGCAGCCACTCCGGGGTGGGGGCGAACGAGCAGTACTTC
CDR3aa: CASSHSGVGANEQYF

v_gene: TRBV7-8
j_gene: TRBJ2-7
d_gene: TRBD1
abundance: many
CDR3nt: TGTGCCAGCAGCTTAGATTCTTTAGGGGGCAAGTACTTC
CDR3aa: CASSLDSLGGKYF

v_gene: TRBV18
j_gene: TRBJ2-7
d_gene: TRBD1
abundance: NA
CDR3nt: TGTGCCAGCTCACGAGGACAGGTCTCCTACGAGCAGTACTTC
CDR3aa: CASSRGQVSYEQYF

v_gene: TRBV4-3
j_gene: TRBJ2-1
d_gene: NA
abundance: once
CDR3nt: TGCGCCAGCAGCCGAGGGACAATCGAGGCCAGCTCCTACAATGAGCAGTTCTTC
CDR3aa: CASSRGTIEASSYNEQFF

v_gene: TRBV7-6
j_gene: TRBJ1-2
d_gene: NA
abundance: many
CDR3nt: TGTGCCAACGTTAGGACAGCATATGGCTACACCTTC
CDR3aa: CANVRTAYGYTF

v_gene: TRBV9
j_gene: TRBJ2-7
d_gene: TRBD2
abundance: NA
CDR3nt: TGTGCCAGCAGCGTAAGCGGGGGGACCTACGAGCAGTACTTC
CDR3aa: CASSVSGGTYEQYF

v_gene: TRBV9
j_gene: TRBJ2-5
d_gene: TRBD2
abundance: NA
CDR3nt: TGTGCCAGCAGCGTAGCCGAGCGGGGGGGAGGAGAGACCCAGTACTTC
CDR3aa: CASSVAERGGGETQYF

v_gene: TRBV7-9
j_gene: TRBJ1-3
d_gene: NA
abundance: NA
CDR3nt: TGTGCCAGCAGCTTAGCGCCACAGGGTTATGGAAACACCATATATTTT
CDR3aa: CASSLAPQGYGNTIYF

v_gene: TRBV18
j_gene: TRBJ2-7
d_gene: TRBD2
abundance: NA
CDR3nt: TGTGCCAGCTCTTGGACTAGCGGGGAGACCTACGAGCAGTACTTC
CDR3aa: CASSWTSGETYEQYF

v_gene: TRBV19
j_gene: TRBJ2-2
d_gene: NA
abundance: NA
CDR3nt: TGTGCCAGTACCTTAAATAGGGACTTCACCGGGGAGCTGTTTTTT
CDR3aa: CASTLNRDFTGELFF

v_gene: TRBV19
j_gene: TRBJ1-5
d_gene: TRBD1
abundance: NA
CDR3nt: TGTGCCAGTAGTACCGAGGACAGGGGGCCCAGGCCCCAGCATTTT
CDR3aa: CASSTEDRGPRPQHF

v_gene: TRBV19
j_gene: TRBJ1-1
d_gene: NA
abundance: NA
CDR3nt: TGTGCCAGTAGTATGCAGGCCCGGATGAACACTGAAGCTTTCTTT
CDR3aa: CASSMQARMNTEAFF

v_gene: TRBV18
j_gene: TRBJ1-1
d_gene: TRBD1
abundance: NA
CDR3nt: TGTGCCAGCTCATTCTGGACAGGGGGCCCCACTGAAGCTTTCTTT
CDR3aa: CASSFWTGGPTEAFF

v_gene: TRBV7-3
j_gene: TRBJ2-1
d_gene: NA
abundance: NA
CDR3nt: TGTGCCAGCAGCTTAACGCGATTCAATGAGCAGTTCTTC
CDR3aa: CASSLTRFNEQFF

v_gene: TRBV18
j_gene: TRBJ2-1
d_gene: TRBD1
abundance: NA
CDR3nt: TGTGCCAGCTCACCCGGGGACAGGTTGATACAGTTCTTC
CDR3aa: CASSPGDRLIQFF

v_gene: TRBV3-1/TRBV3-2
j_gene: TRBJ2-7
d_gene: TRBD1
abundance: NA
CDR3nt: TGTGCCAGCAGCCGGACAGGGTCTGCTGAGCAGTACTTC
CDR3aa: CASSRTGSAEQYF

v_gene: TRBV9
j_gene: TRBJ1-6
d_gene: NA
abundance: few
CDR3nt: TGTGCCAGCAGCGTAGTTCCGGGTGTCTATTCACCCCTCCACTTT
CDR3aa: CASSVVPGVYSPLHF

v_gene: TRBV29-1
j_gene: TRBJ1-5
d_gene: TRBD1
abundance: NA
CDR3nt: TGCAGCGTCCTAACAGGGGGCGGCAATCAGCCCCAGCATTTT
CDR3aa: CSVLTGGGNQPQHF

v_gene: TRBV5-1
j_gene: TRBJ2-6
d_gene: TRBD2
abundance: once
CDR3nt: TGCGCCAGCAGCTTGGGGGAGGGGGGGGCCAACGTCCTGACTTTC
CDR3aa: CASSLGEGGANVLTF

v_gene: TRBV4-2
j_gene: TRBJ1-1
d_gene: NA
abundance: NA
CDR3nt: TGTGCCAGCAGCCAAACAGGGAACACTGAAGCTTTCTTT
CDR3aa: CASSQTGNTEAFF

v_gene: TRBV3-1/TRBV3-2
j_gene: TRBJ1-5
d_gene: TRBD1
abundance: few
CDR3nt: TGTGCCAGCAGCCAACGACAGGGGGGCAATCAGCCCCAGCATTTT
CDR3aa: CASSQRQGGNQPQHF

v_gene: TRBV7-2
j_gene: TRBJ2-5
d_gene: NA
abundance: NA
CDR3nt: TGTGCCAGCAGCCTGCGTATGGGCGGGGTCCCAGTCAGGGAGACCCAGTACTTC
CDR3aa: CASSLRMGGVPVRETQYF

v_gene: TRBV5-1
j_gene: TRBJ2-3
d_gene: NA
abundance: NA
CDR3nt: TGCGCCAGCAGCTTGGCGCGGGACCGAAGCACAGATACGCAGTATTTT
CDR3aa: CASSLARDRSTDTQYF

v_gene: TRBV28
j_gene: TRBJ1-4
d_gene: TRBD1
abundance: NA
CDR3nt: TGTGCCAGCAGTTCGACAGGGGGGTCGGAAAAACTGTTTTTT
CDR3aa: CASSSTGGSEKLFF

v_gene: TRBV7-9
j_gene: TRBJ1-1
d_gene: TRBD1
abundance: NA
CDR3nt: TGTGCCAGCAGCTCTGAACATGACAGGGGCGGTGAAGCTTTCTTT
CDR3aa: CASSSEHDRGGEAFF

v_gene: TRBV28
j_gene: TRBJ1-4
d_gene: NA
abundance: NA
CDR3nt: TGTGCCAGCAGTTCCTCCGTGCAGGGCCAAAAACTGTTTTTT
CDR3aa: CASSSSVQGQKLFF

v_gene: TRBV7-2
j_gene: TRBJ2-5
d_gene: NA
abundance: NA
CDR3nt: TGTGCCAGCAGCCACGGTGTGACCCAGTACTTC
CDR3aa: CASSHGVTQYF

v_gene: TRBV5-4
j_gene: TRBJ2-7
d_gene: NA
abundance: few
CDR3nt: TGTGCCAGCAGTTCCAGCGGGTCCTACGAGCAGTACTTC
CDR3aa: CASSSSGSYEQYF

v_gene: TRBV6-5
j_gene: TRBJ2-2
d_gene: TRBD2
abundance: NA
CDR3nt: TGTGCCAGCAGTTGGACGGGACTAGAAAACACCGGGGAGCTGTTTTTT
CDR3aa: CASSWTGLENTGELFF

v_gene: TRBV7-8
j_gene: TRBJ2-7
d_gene: NA
abundance: NA
CDR3nt: TGTGCCAGCAGCCCCCTTGTGAGCTCCTACGAGCAGTACTTC
CDR3aa: CASSPLVSSYEQYF

v_gene: TRBV13
j_gene: TRBJ2-3
d_gene: TRBD2
abundance: NA
CDR3nt: TGTGCCAGCAGCGCCCGACTAGCGGGGGCGACAGCAGATACGCAGTATTTT
CDR3aa: CASSARLAGATADTQYF

v_gene: TRBV2
j_gene: TRBJ1-5
d_gene: TRBD1
abundance: few
CDR3nt: TGTGCCAGCAGACGGACAGGGGAGGTTCAGCCCCAGCATTTT
CDR3aa: CASRRTGEVQPQHF

v_gene: TRBV6-5
j_gene: TRBJ2-1
d_gene: TRBD1
abundance: NA
CDR3nt: TGTGCCAGCAGTTTAGGGACAGGGGTCTACAATGAGCAGTTCTTC
CDR3aa: CASSLGTGVYNEQFF

v_gene: TRBV3-1/TRBV3-2
j_gene: TRBJ2-1
d_gene: TRBD1
abundance: once
CDR3nt: TGTGCCAGCAGCCCTCATGGGACAGGGAACAATGAGCAGTTCTTC
CDR3aa: CASSPHGTGNNEQFF

v_gene: TRBV5-4
j_gene: TRBJ2-5
d_gene: NA
abundance: NA
CDR3nt: TGTGCCAGCAGCCAACCTCTAGCGCAAGAGACCCAGTACTTC
CDR3aa: CASSQPLAQETQYF

v_gene: TRBV2
j_gene: TRBJ2-7
d_gene: TRBD2
abundance: NA
CDR3nt: TGTGCCAGCAGTGCGGGGGGTTACGAGCAGTACTTC
CDR3aa: CASSAGGYEQYF